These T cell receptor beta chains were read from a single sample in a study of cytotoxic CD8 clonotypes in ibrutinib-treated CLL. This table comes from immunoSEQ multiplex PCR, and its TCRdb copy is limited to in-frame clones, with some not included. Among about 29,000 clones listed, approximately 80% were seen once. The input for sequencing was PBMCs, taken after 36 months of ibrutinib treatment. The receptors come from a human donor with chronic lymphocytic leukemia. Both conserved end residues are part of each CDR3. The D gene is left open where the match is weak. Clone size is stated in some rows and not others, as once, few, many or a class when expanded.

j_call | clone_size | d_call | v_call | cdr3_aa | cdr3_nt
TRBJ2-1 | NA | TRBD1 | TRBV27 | CASSLTGVDEQFF | TGTGCCAGCAGTCTCACAGGGGTGGATGAGCAGTTCTTC
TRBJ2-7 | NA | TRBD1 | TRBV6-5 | CASSWGTGGFPYEQYF | TGTGCCAGCAGTTGGGGTACAGGGGGCTTCCCCTACGAGCAGTACTTC
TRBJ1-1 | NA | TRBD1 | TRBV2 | CASRGDSQVTRVNTEAFF | TGTGCCAGCAGGGGGGACAGTCAGGTAACTCGGGTGAACACTGAAGCTTTCTTT
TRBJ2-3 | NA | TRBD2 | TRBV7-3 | CASSTSGVSTDTQYF | TGTGCCAGCAGTACTAGCGGGGTTAGCACAGATACGCAGTATTTT
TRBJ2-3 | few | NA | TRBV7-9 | CASSLSTSTDTQYF | TGTGCCAGCAGCTTGAGTACTAGCACAGATACGCAGTATTTT
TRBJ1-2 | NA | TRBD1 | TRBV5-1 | CASSGRWDRGPHGYTF | TGCGCCAGCAGCGGTAGGTGGGACAGGGGGCCCCATGGCTACACCTTC
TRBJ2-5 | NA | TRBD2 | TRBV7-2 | CASSWRTSGVQETQYF | TGTGCCAGCAGCTGGAGGACTAGCGGGGTGCAAGAGACCCAGTACTTC
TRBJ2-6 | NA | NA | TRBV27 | CASRGFGANVLTF | TGTGCCAGCAGGGGGTTTGGGGCCAACGTCCTGACTTTC
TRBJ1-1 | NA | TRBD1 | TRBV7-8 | CASSLAAGGTEAFF | TGTGCCAGCAGCTTAGCGGCAGGGGGCACTGAAGCTTTCTTT
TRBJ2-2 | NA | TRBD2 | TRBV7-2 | CASSFRTSGASPNTGELFF | TGTGCCAGCAGCTTTCGGACTAGCGGGGCCTCTCCGAACACCGGGGAGCTGTTTTTT
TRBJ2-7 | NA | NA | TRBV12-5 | CASGTLPASEFTYEQYF | TGTGCTAGTGGCACCCTCCCTGCTTCAGAATTCACCTACGAGCAGTACTTC
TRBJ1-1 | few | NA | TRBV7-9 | CASSPVGEISTEAFF | TGTGCCAGCAGTCCCGTGGGGGAGATAAGCACTGAAGCTTTCTTT
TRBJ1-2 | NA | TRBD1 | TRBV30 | CAWSPDRGIYGYTF | TGTGCCTGGAGTCCGGACAGGGGAATCTATGGCTACACCTTC
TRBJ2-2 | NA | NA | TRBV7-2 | CASSFLGNTGELFF | TGTGCCAGCAGCTTTCTAGGGAACACCGGGGAGCTGTTTTTT
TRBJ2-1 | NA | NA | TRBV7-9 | CASSLAGLDEQFF | TGTGCCAGCAGCTTAGCGGGATTGGATGAGCAGTTCTTC
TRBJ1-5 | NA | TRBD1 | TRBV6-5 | CASSSGQGNQPQHF | TGTGCCAGCAGTTCCGGACAGGGGAATCAGCCCCAGCATTTT
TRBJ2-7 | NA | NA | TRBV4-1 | CASSQATTVTYEQYF | TGCGCCAGCAGCCAAGCAACAACGGTAACCTACGAGCAGTACTTC
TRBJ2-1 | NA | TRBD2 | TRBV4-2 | CASSQDLSGGGDYNEQFF | TGTGCCAGCAGCCAAGATTTATCCGGCGGGGGGGACTACAATGAGCAGTTCTTC
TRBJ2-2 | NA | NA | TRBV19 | CASSPGEVTPRGELFF | TGTGCCAGTAGTCCCGGGGAGGTGACTCCGAGGGGGGAGCTGTTTTTT
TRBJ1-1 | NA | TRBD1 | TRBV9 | CASSVAGGLNTEAFF | TGTGCCAGCAGCGTAGCAGGGGGATTAAACACTGAAGCTTTCTTT
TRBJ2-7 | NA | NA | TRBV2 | CASRPDAGWEQYF | TGTGCCAGCAGACCGGACGCGGGATGGGAGCAGTACTTC